Given below is one T cell receptor (beta chain) in context. This clonotype has at least ten counts. No cognate antigen has been identified for it. The sample holds no much larger clone one base away, and base qualities are not on file. The data are from a study of neurological immune-mediated disorders (dated 2019 in TCRdb). In the study overall: Among the 34 multiple sclerosis patients, relapsing-remitting MS accounted for approximately 31 and secondary progressive MS accounted for 3. The cohort included approximately 68 subjects: about 15 with HAM/TSP, about 34 with multiple sclerosis, and roughly 20 healthy controls. The study compared peripheral blood TCR-beta repertoires of HTLV-I-associated myelopathy (HAM/TSP) patients, multiple sclerosis patients and healthy controls using UMI-based sequencing. Longitudinal samples, technical triplicates and paired sorted CD4+ and CD8+ T-cell subsets, alongside PBMC samples, were included among the roughly 96 TCR-beta libraries. The study at large found these results: No clinical or MRI features were associated with the MS cluster, and the authors said that larger cohorts are needed. Expanded clones from different subjects shared no identical CDR3 amino acid sequences, which suggests that TCR-beta repertoires were private in all groups. Repertoires from 18 of 34 MS patients were grouped by phylogenetic analysis into a cluster of related CDR3 sequences, suggesting a possible repertoire-level signature. TCR clonal expansion was highest in HAM/TSP patients and lowest in MS patients, with MS patients falling below even healthy controls.

Libraries from unsorted PBMCs were made from 2 million PBMCs kept in RNAlater at -80 degrees C until RNA extraction. The multiple sclerosis patients were enrolled in a US clinical protocol that used magnetic resonance imaging to evaluate disease progression. Peripheral blood underwent Ficoll-Hypaque density gradient centrifugation to isolate PBMCs, which were then cryopreserved in liquid nitrogen. The CDR3 runs 17 amino acids, cysteine and phenylalanine included. The DNA shown is the 51-base CDR3, in frame from base 1. V loses 1 base at its end and J loses 0 bases; junction bases beyond the gene matches: 10. Via the germline V gene (reference sequence), CDR1 is DFQATT and CDR2 SNEGSKA. To synthesize cDNA, template-switch 5'RACE was performed with a primer carrying a 10-nucleotide random unique molecular identifier so that each TCR transcript was tagged. Every sequencing run covered 15-18 subjects and yielded more than 170 million TCR-beta sequences. The RNeasy kit was used for extraction of total RNA. TCR-beta VDJ regions were amplified with primers for the TCR constant region and the 5'RACE anchor, using the KAPA Real-time Library Amplification kit. Sample indexes and Illumina adaptors were added in a first PCR, after which library yield was increased in a second PCR. After Ampure bead purification, the TCR product of roughly 650 bp was size-selected on a 2% E-gel SizeSelection system. Before pooling, library quality was checked on a Bioanalyzer, concentration was measured with Qubit, and libraries were quantified with the Kapa Library Quantification kit. Libraries were sequenced paired-end 2 x 150 bp on an Illumina HiSeq 2500. To increase sequence diversity, 25-30% phiX was spiked into each library pool. As for the authors' bioinformatics: Quality-filtered reads were processed with the UMI-based MiGEC pipeline, and over 85% of raw TCR sequences were removed by the MiGEC pipeline during error correction. VDJ genes were aligned to IMGT germline references, and clonotypes were defined by unique CDR3 amino acid sequence plus V-J genes. Clonal expansion, Shannon diversity and CDR3 relatedness (CalcPairwiseDistances, ClusterSamples) were evaluated with VDJtools, and phylogenetic trees were built with CLCbio workbench. Using coefficient-of-variation modelling across technical triplicates, the study counted a clone as expanded if it had at least 8 unique UMIs. TCRdb passed the public sequencing reads through fastp at Q25 and MiXCR, retaining productive beta sequences. Entries that share a CDR3 protein sequence are merged under the most common genes and DNA. None of the V and J calls come from the authors' own analysis; TCRdb made them. This sample gives 45,000 to 60,000 distinct CDR3 sequences in total; 3.6% of them show up just once. Less than 2% of the sample rests with the top ten.

This receptor was obtained from a man aged 25 to 40 with multiple sclerosis. This chain joins TRBV20-1 to TRBJ2-3, with 7 bases matching TRBD2. The source material was PBMCs. DNA sequence: TGCAGTGCTAGAGTAGCGCCGGGACTACGAAGCACAGATACGCAGTATTTT. This is translated as CSARVAPGLRSTDTQYF.